This record looks at one T cell receptor (beta chain) sequence and its context. The antigen it binds to is not known. The library was made by the immunoSEQ multiplex PCR assay. The multiplex PCR relied on a mix of 60 forward primers for TCR Vbeta segments and 13 reverse primers for TCR Jbeta segments. The CDR3 region of rearranged TCR beta genes was amplified from genomic DNA by a multiplex PCR assay. On the Illumina HiSeq System, the amplified TCR beta libraries were sequenced as 87-base-pair reads. Processing in the source paper ran as follows. A later analysis counted about 80 million unique TCR beta chains across the approximately 700 repertoires, and some 12 million of these chains were shared by at least two donors. Raw reads were error-corrected and collapsed into unique sequences with a nearest-neighbor algorithm that merged closely related sequences to remove PCR and sequencing errors. Alignment of CDR3 sequences to IMGT reference sequences was used to assign V, D and J gene segments. For a sequence to be retained, a match of at least six nucleotides was required to both a V gene segment and a J gene segment. A rearrangement was called productive if the CDR3 had no stop codons and remained in frame with V and J, and every other rearrangement was called non-productive. Following IMGT convention, CDR3 was defined as the stretch from the second conserved V-encoded cysteine up to the conserved J-encoded phenylalanine. The earlier analysis of about 620 of the donors excluded sequences that lacked an unambiguous match to a single V gene segment. In an earlier analysis of several hundred of the donors, a V segment was called functional when productive rearrangements were above 56.7%, and segregating when the standard deviation between donors exceeded 5%. A statistical classification framework was developed to diagnose cytomegalovirus status using the catalog of TCR beta chain sequences. V and J gene assignment, in a later analysis, came from comparing TCR nucleotide sequences with IMGT/GENE-DB human TR gene sequences. A later analysis assigned CDR3 sequences and most-parsimonious VDJ recombination scenarios with the TCRdist pipeline. In a later analysis, every TCR beta chain was defined by the combination of its CDR3 amino acid sequence and its V-gene family, and reads without a unique V-gene family were dropped. A later analysis removed several hundred highly shared, low-generation-probability nucleotide sequences to deal with suspected cross-contamination and a sequencing artifact. In a later analysis, a clonal expansion index for each public chain was calculated from normalized within-repertoire ranks of inferred template counts. In a later analysis, generation probabilities were computed using a VDJ recombination model fitted to out-of-frame rearrangements, and the results were checked against IGoR. A later analysis scored TCR-TCR, TCR-HLA and TCR-CMV co-occurrence with hypergeometric tests, applying a repertoire-size bias correction to TCR pairs. False discovery rates were estimated in a later analysis by permuting HLA or CMV assignments 20 times. In a later analysis, co-occurring TCRs were grouped using DBSCAN, and TCRdist sequence similarity was added for clustering within HLA-allele-positive subsets. For co-occurrence clustering, repertoires with fewer than 30,000 or more than 120,000 public chains were excluded, along with about five repertoires with anomalous nucleotide sharing. What TCRdb holds here is the immuneACCESS table cut down to in-frame rearrangements. Part of the clones is not present; checked against another copy, under half of the missing clones reflect an unresolved V gene, and the others are unexplained. That table supplies the V and J calls and clone size; D and trimming were determined from the DNA. This sample's table lists about 87,000 clones. The top ten hold roughly 15% of the sample.

The cohort consisted of some 730 healthy bone marrow donors. At the time of sampling, every cohort member was nominally healthy, though immune exposures that went unrecorded were likely present. The donor was CMV seropositive and belonged to the group of 270 or so seropositive cohort members. A peripheral blood sample was collected from each donor, and TCR beta sequencing was performed on peripheral blood mononuclear cells. Genomic DNA extraction from the blood cell samples was performed with the Qiagen DNeasy Blood Extraction Kit. These data come from a study of cytomegalovirus exposure and HLA in healthy donors (dated by TCRdb to the late 2010s). As for the study more broadly: An earlier analysis of about 560 of the donors reported around 280 Gb of sequence data and 117 million unique TCR beta sequences obtained from some 200 million T cells. A separate validation cohort of 100 to 150 different subjects was used in addition to the roughly 670-subject first cohort. To predict cytomegalovirus infection status, the study brought together high-throughput TCR immunosequencing, statistical association of individual TCRs with disease status, and machine learning. About 5 DR-DQ haplotypes were handled as single units for association and clustering, since linkage in the cohort was strong. A later analysis re-analyzed previously published TCR beta repertoires from hundreds of donors and added high-resolution HLA genotyping to study TCR occurrence patterns. In a later genetic analysis, genome-wide SNP genotypes for about 55% of the roughly 670 donors were used, and that subset was treated as a discovery cohort. Typing coverage varied by locus: roughly 620-640 donors for A, B, C, DRB1 and DQB1; approximately 500 for DQA1; around 610 for DPA1; 400 to 480 for DPB1. Approximately 300 gigabases of sequencing data and about 92 million unique TCR sequences made up an early release that covered approximately 700 HLA-typed donors. The later analysis used no new phenotypic data to find candidate immune exposures, relying instead on TCR beta sequences and their occurrence across donors. The study profiled the T cell repertoires of under 700 subjects by immunosequencing and related them to cytomegalovirus serostatus. Every discovery cohort repertoire had been produced on one sequencing platform. Alongside the repertoire data, information on donor age, sex, ethnicity and CMV serostatus was compiled. The aim of the study was to test whether cataloging public T cell receptors could identify signatures of past pathogen exposure. Of the 300 to 450 genotyped donors, roughly 80% were placed in the genetic ancestry cluster associated with self-reported Caucasian donors. To decide whether each TCR beta V gene segment behaved as functional or pseudogenic, an earlier analysis of some 600 of the donors relied on high-throughput TCR beta sequencing. HLA typing included class I and class II loci at four-digit resolution. Among some 400 genotyped donors of the cohort, an average of around 250,000 unique TCR beta nucleotide sequences was sequenced per donor, of which approximately 18% were non-productive.

Results the study describes overall, beyond this receptor: The sequencing pipeline was judged likely to have produced a cluster of highly shared sequence variants as a technical artifact. In a later genetic analysis, a missense DCLRE1C variant was associated with V-gene and J-gene trimming of TCR beta chains, and the association was replicated in an independent cohort. A later analysis found that most CMV-associated TCR beta chains appeared HLA-restricted, with HLA associations seemingly driven largely by CMV exposure. In a later analysis, HLA-associated TCR beta chains were found to be more clonally expanded and to have lower generation probabilities than equally common non-associated chains. A total of fewer than 200 TCR beta chains were listed by the study as associated with cytomegalovirus. In both the original and validation cohorts, the classifier was reported to diagnose cytomegalovirus status with high specificity and sensitivity. In an earlier analysis of around 600 of the donors, most TCR beta V segments were observed in productive rearrangements about 87% or about 30% of the time, broadly matching IMGT annotations. A further reported finding was that TCR beta sequences accurately predicted the HLA-A and HLA-B alleles for most subjects in the first cohort. A later analysis reported that several top co-occurrence clusters appeared linked to parvovirus B19, influenza, CMV and Epstein-Barr virus. When HLA alleles, especially DR and DQ, strongly co-occurred, attributing TCR associations to individual alleles was difficult. Most TCR sequences were observed very rarely across donors, whereas some public TCRs were present in many individuals. Linkage disequilibrium might explain the correlated functional status among segregating V segments, but an unknown experimental factor could not be ruled out. Because counts were too low, roughly 17 rarely observed V segments, including chromosome 9 orphons, were left out of the earlier analysis of over 550 of the donors. Compared with the roughly 700-donor mean, donors in an Asian-associated ancestry cluster had fewer N-insertions in productive TCRs, according to a later genetic analysis. Specific HLA alleles were associated with 16,951 TCR beta sequences at a false discovery rate of 0.05 in a later analysis. Some IMGT-functional V segments, including TRBV6-2 and TRBV6-3, could not be told apart with the 87-base-pair reads, so those segments were excluded. Presence/absence analyses assumed roughly uniform sequencing depth across donors, an assumption that may not hold. Because HLA typing was unavailable for some donors at each locus, only the typed subset was used in association tests. In a later analysis, TCR association rates were found to vary across HLA loci, with the most associated TCRs seen for DRB1 alleles and the fewest for HLA-C alleles. Immune exposure information for the cohort was limited to CMV serostatus. The cohort was sequenced for TCR beta chains only, and without alpha or paired-chain data the features that could be detected were limited. The authors suggested that the approach could potentially be generalized to other disease states and immunological phenotypes. In vitro tests confirmed that a few of the cytomegalovirus-associated TCR beta chains recognize cytomegalovirus antigens.

The CDR3 sequence holds 18 residues, the cysteine and phenylalanine included. The entry retains the CDR3 DNA only, 54 bases that are in frame from base 1. CDR1 and CDR2 are read off the germline V gene as MGHRA and YSYEKL. V and J are trimmed by 0 bases and 6 bases, and the gene matches miss 9 bases of the junction. This chain joins TRBV4-1 to TRBJ2-1, with TRBD2 matching 12 junction bases. This receptor was identified in a man aged 50-60 years in good health and CMV-seropositive. Sample: PBMCs. The base sequence is TGCGCCAGCAGCCAAGAAAGGCAGCTAGCGGGAGGGAGCAATGAGCAGTTCTTC. The encoded protein is CASSQERQLAGGSNEQFF.